This T cell receptor (beta chain) originates from a study of blood T cell repertoires in COVID-19. Turning to the study itself: The United States, Italy and Spain were the sources of the acute and convalescent COVID-19 samples.

The table lists this clone with a few counts. Individuals aged roughly 18 to 100 years were recruited from fewer than 25 US areas. Participants' reported clinical history set cohort assignment. Per the original data handling: For nucleated cells, counts were estimated from reference gene primer amplification. Clones were sequenced by immunoSEQ multiplex PCR, and TCRdb holds only the in-frame ones, with some missing. The D gene and trimming were derived from the DNA, and the V and J assignments and clone size from that table. The sample shows fewer than 250,000 clones, approximately 86% of them seen only once. Sequenced: PBMCs or T cells enriched from blood (not recorded which). This TCR was sampled from a woman aged 40 to 50 with acute COVID-19.

CDR3 in amino acids: CASSESILATEQYF. CDR3 nucleotide sequence: TGCGCCAGCAGTGAGTCGATCCTAGCTACCGAGCAGTACTTC. The V gene is TRBV10-1, the J gene TRBJ2-7; possible D gene TRBD2, 5 bases. Germline V gene sequence: CDR1 WNHNN, CDR2 SYGVQD (reference sequence). Trimming removed 0 bases at V and 6 bases at J, with 12 bases between. This CDR3 has 14 residues.